This T cell receptor beta chain was sequenced during a study of siplizumab effects on memory and regulatory T cells. The study's findings and limits: Researchers did not confirm the suppressive function of proliferating Tregs from siplizumab cultures. Unstimulated subsets accounted for the mapping of only a minor share of the clones that were alloreactive.

Sequencing was performed with immunoSEQ multiplex PCR; in TCRdb, only in-frame clones are kept and a portion is missing. The sample shows tens of thousands of clones, about 91% of them seen only once. About this clone: The antigen is not known.

The ends were cut back, 5 bases at V and 2 bases at J, with 14 bases in the middle. The CDR3 covers 15 residues. Per germline, CDR1 SGHKS and CDR2 YYEKEE (reference sequence). This receptor was identified in a human donor in good health. This chain links TRBV5-5 with TRBJ1-3; the D gene is possibly TRBD1 (5 bases). Sample: Tregs sorted from blood. The CDR3 bases are TGTGCCAGCAGGCGATCAGGGAAAACTGGAAACACCATATATTTT. It specifies CASRRSGKTGNTIYF.